Sequencing of this T cell receptor beta chain was carried out in a study of vaccination effects on CD4 cells after COVID-19. Sequencing followed a ViraFEST assay step that expanded antigen-specific CD4+ T cells with viral peptide pools. CD4+ T cell isolation took place after about 11 days of culture. Nobody among the vaccine recipients had prior SARS-CoV-2 infection (nucleocapsid antibodies were negative). Replacing half the medium with IL-2 medium was done on days 3 and 7. Sequenced by immunoSEQ multiplex PCR; TCRdb stores in-frame clones only, minus some. The top ten hold 22% of the sample, which has approximately 40,000 clones, around 70% seen once. Trimming took off 4 bases at V and 4 bases at J, with 10 bases between the two ends. This CDR3 comprises 14 residues. Germline V gene lookup returns CDR1 SGHAT and CDR2 FQDESV (reference sequence). Points from the study as a whole: After vaccination, at late timepoints, clones induced by infection and by vaccine contracted markedly.

A word on this clone: Its antigen is currently unknown.

The sequence came from a human donor who received a COVID-19 vaccine. The V call is TRBV11-1, the J call TRBJ2-2, with a weak D call TRBD2 (6 bases). Sequencing used CD4+ T cells from PBMCs cultured with SARS-CoV-2 spike peptides, obtained before COVID-19 vaccination. In DNA, the CDR3 is TGTGCCAGCAGCTCCGGGAGACTCACCGGGGAGCTGTTTTTT. Its translation is CASSSGRLTGELFF. The full variable domain, its missing parts supplied by reference TRBV11-1 and TRBJ2-2, is EAEVAQSPRYKITEKSQAVAFWCDPISGHATLYWYRQILGQGPELLVQFQDESVVDDSQLPKDRFSAERLKGVDSTLKIQPAELGDSAMYLCASSSGRLTGELFFGEGSRLTVL.